The T cell receptor beta chain described here comes from a study of T cell changes during pregnancy in multiple sclerosis. Only in-frame clones appear in the TCRdb table, and some are missing; sequencing was by immunoSEQ multiplex PCR. This repertoire shows roughly 61,000 clones, 90% to 95% found once; its top ten account for just over 2.5%. In this sample, this clone turned up a few times. V lost 8 bases, J lost 6 bases, and 4 bases stayed unmatched. CDR1 is SNHLY and CDR2 is FYNNEI in the germline V gene. The CDR3 is made up of 11 amino acids. The clonotype comes from a female donor with multiple sclerosis, enrolled in a pregnancy study. The chain joins TRBV2 to TRBJ2-7; 7 bases fit TRBD1. Sequencing used CD8+ T cells from peripheral blood mononuclear cells, obtained after pregnancy. The CDR3 DNA reads as TGTGCCAGCTTTGACAGGGCCGAGCAGTACTTC. Its protein is CASFDRAEQYF.